The 3 T cell receptor beta chains presented below share a single source sample, sequenced in a study of vaccination and CD4 T cells after COVID-19. CD4+ T cells that had been cultured provided DNA sequenced with the Oncomine TCR Beta short-read assay. In TCRdb, the PCR reads were re-called with MiXCR into one record per CDR3 protein. This sample carries 6,600 or so distinct CDR3 sequences, more than 45% of them seen once, and the ten largest clones take around 25%. Their target antigens are unknown. Noted treatment: roughly ten-day PBMC culture with coronavirus spike peptide pools or control peptides (ViraFEST assay). The unexposed donor gave CD4+ T cells before the COVID-19 pandemic (2011-2018). Sequencing was done on a sample of CD4+ T cells from blood, cultured in vitro. Receptor source: a human donor in good health.

A few counts support this clonotype. This rearrangement joins TRBV6-5 to TRBJ2-1; 8 bases match TRBD2. This CDR3 is 14 amino acids long. V dropped 0 bases and J dropped 9; count of bases not matched to a gene: 4. The germline gives CDR1 MNHEY, CDR2 SVGAGI. CDR3 region: CASSYSGLGVEQFF. In DNA, the CDR3 is TGTGCCAGCAGTTACTCGGGACTAGGTGTTGAGCAGTTCTTC.

This clonotype was observed a few times. The rearrangement joins TRBV2 to TRBJ1-1; D unresolved. This CDR3 has 13 residues. CDR1 SNHLY and CDR2 FYNNEI come from the germline V gene. V shed 8 bases and J shed 9 bases, with 19 bases lying between them. The DNA of the CDR3 is TGTGCCAGCTCTAATCAACCTCCGGTGAAAGCTTTCTTT. It encodes CASSNQPPVKAFF.

The chain recombines TRBV19 with TRBJ2-3, with 7 bases identical to TRBD1. The germline gives CDR1 LNHDA, CDR2 SQIVND (reference sequence). This CDR3 region has 15 residues. V shed 5 bases, J shed 5 bases, and the junction held 10 bases outside the gene matches. CDR3 DNA sequence: TGTGCCAGTAGTCCACAGGGGATCGGAATAGATACGCAGTATTTT. Translation gives CASSPQGIGIDTQYF.